This T cell receptor (beta chain) is from a study of beta chain features in type 1 diabetes (dated by TCRdb to the late 2010s). Describing the broader study: No differences in mean age, gender distribution, total cell number or subset yield were found between patients and healthy donors. The study compared TCRB repertoires of sorted circulating CD4+ T cell subsets between recently diagnosed type 1 diabetes patients and matched healthy donors. Regulatory and stem cell-like memory subsets were isolated from only 8 patients and about eight healthy donors, whereas naive and central memory subsets came from all 28 donors. A total of some 100,000,000 sorted cells were examined across all samples, and the number of cells per subset was strongly correlated with RNA yield.

CDR1 and CDR2, looked up from the germline V gene, are KGHSH and LQKENI. Spanning cysteine to phenylalanine, the CDR3 consists of 14 amino acids. CDR3 DNA is the only sequence kept; it has 42 bases, read in frame from the first base. All of the isolated RNA was reverse transcribed with the High Capacity cDNA Reverse Transcription Kit, so expressed TCRB transcripts were sequenced. Deep immunoSEQ sequencing was performed on naive, central memory and regulatory T cell samples, with an average of about 3.57 million total reads per sample. Sorted cells were lysed in RLT buffer and RNA was extracted with DNase-treated RNeasy Micro or Mini kits, depending on cell number. To prevent cross-contamination, every cell subset was processed on its own, while patient and healthy donor samples were processed together. The immunoSEQ multiplex PCR was used to amplify TCRB sequences from cDNA, generating 87-bp fragments that spanned the CDR3 region. Sequencing of the amplicons was performed on the Illumina HiSeq platform. On the study's bioinformatics: PCR bias was corrected computationally using synthetic template baselines, and reads within Hamming distance 2 were collapsed, with unmergeable singletons discarded. Reads were aligned against IMGT so that V, D and J genes, CDR3 length and insertions or deletions at six rearrangement sites could be assigned. Within each subset, clonotype counts were normalized to sorted cell number, and only after that were true diversity and Gini coefficients computed with the tcR R package. The overlap coefficient, calculated on TCRB nucleotide sequences, was used to measure repertoire sharing. TCRdb's version of the immuneACCESS table is confined to in-frame rearrangements and falls short of the full clone set. An unresolved V gene accounts for under half of the shortfall where checked; the remainder is of unknown origin. V, J and clone size are taken as reported in that table, and D and trimming were inferred from the DNA itself. The sample yields roughly 140,000 clones; around 7% were counted once. The ten largest account for 1.1% to 1.5% of the sample.

From each donor, a single peripheral blood sample of around 0.12 L on average was drawn into heparinised tubes. Naive, central memory, regulatory and stem cell-like memory CD4+ T cells were sorted on a BD FACSAria II using a panel including CD45RO, CCR7, CD25, CD127, CD95 and CD27. All sorted populations exceeded 98% purity. PBMCs were isolated right away by Lymphoprep density gradient centrifugation and were stained directly, without culture. To minimize batch effects, samples were stained and sorted in pairs, one healthy donor with one patient per experiment. Summary of the overall study and its limitations: Naive, central memory and regulatory TCRB repertoires appeared to be more alike among patients than among healthy donors. PCR may preferentially amplify shorter templates, but because patient and control samples were amplified and corrected together, any resulting skew would affect both groups equally. Because small numbers of individuals were included in the HLA sub-analyses, any influence of HLA type on TCRB rearrangement was left unresolved. Patients with type 1 diabetes made fewer insertions and deleted more nucleotides at VDJ recombination sites, implying thymic rearrangement abnormalities. A moderate but significant shortening of TCRB CDR3 length was observed in type 1 diabetes patients in all four CD4+ subsets. Because cDNA was sequenced instead of genomic DNA, activated cells with high expression could be over-represented, although the groups did not differ in activation or CD3 levels.

This clone showed up many times. The antigen this receptor binds is unknown. The junction differs from germline at one of its ends, possibly a read error. The identical CDR3 is also encoded by other nucleotide sequences in the sample. The source of this sequence is a woman under 40 in good health. The rearrangement combines TRBV18 with TRBJ2-2, with the D gene uncertain. Sequences were obtained from central memory CD4+ T cells from blood. The DNA is as follows: TGTGCCAGCTCGCCACTCCCGGACACCGGGGAGCTGTTTTTT. It encodes CASSPLPDTGELFF.